This T cell receptor (beta chain) was retrieved from a study of cytomegalovirus exposure and HLA in healthy donors. The trim removed 6 bases at V and 11 bases at J, leaving 12 bases unmatched. Germline CDR1 MDHEN, CDR2 SYDVKM. The CDR3 has 13 residues. Primers: 60 Vbeta forward and 13 Jbeta reverse. The data were produced by immunoSEQ multiplex PCR, yet TCRdb's version contains in-frame clones alone and is incomplete. The data show some 140,000 clones, with around 80% seen just once and 2.2% held by the top ten. This clone was picked up one time. This clonotype was obtained from a man aged 25 to 45 in good health and CMV-seronegative. This rearrangement joins TRBV28 to TRBJ1-1; 7 bases line up with TRBD1. Input material: PBMCs. The CDR3 DNA reads TGTGCCAGCAGCGATCCGACAGGGACGGTGGCTTTCTTT. Its protein is CASSDPTGTVAFF.